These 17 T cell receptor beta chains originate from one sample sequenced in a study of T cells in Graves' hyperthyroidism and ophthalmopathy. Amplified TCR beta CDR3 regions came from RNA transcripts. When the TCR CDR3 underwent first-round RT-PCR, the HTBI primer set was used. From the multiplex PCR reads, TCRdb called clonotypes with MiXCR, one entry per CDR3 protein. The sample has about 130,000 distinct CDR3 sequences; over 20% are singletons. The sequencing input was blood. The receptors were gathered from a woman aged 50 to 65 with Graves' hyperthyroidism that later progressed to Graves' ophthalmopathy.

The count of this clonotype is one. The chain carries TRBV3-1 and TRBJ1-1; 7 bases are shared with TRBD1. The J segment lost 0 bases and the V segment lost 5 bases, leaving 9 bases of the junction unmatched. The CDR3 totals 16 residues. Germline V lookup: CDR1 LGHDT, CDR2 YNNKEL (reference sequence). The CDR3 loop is CASSYRWTGLNTEAFF. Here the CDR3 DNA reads TGTGCCAGCAGCTATAGATGGACAGGACTGAACACTGAAGCTTTCTTT.

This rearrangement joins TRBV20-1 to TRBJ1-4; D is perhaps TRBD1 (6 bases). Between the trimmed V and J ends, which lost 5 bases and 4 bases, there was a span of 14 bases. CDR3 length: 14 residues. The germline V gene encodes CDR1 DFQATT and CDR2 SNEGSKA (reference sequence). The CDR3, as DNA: TGCAGTGCTTGGACAGCTCATAATAATGAAAAACTGTTTTTT. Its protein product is CSAWTAHNNEKLFF.

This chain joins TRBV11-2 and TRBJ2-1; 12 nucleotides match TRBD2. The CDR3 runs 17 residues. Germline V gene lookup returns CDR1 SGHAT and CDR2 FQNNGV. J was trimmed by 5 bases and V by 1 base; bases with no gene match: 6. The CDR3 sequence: CASSLVGRLAGDNEQFF. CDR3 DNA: TGTGCCAGCAGCTTAGTTGGGCGACTAGCGGGGGACAATGAGCAGTTCTTC.

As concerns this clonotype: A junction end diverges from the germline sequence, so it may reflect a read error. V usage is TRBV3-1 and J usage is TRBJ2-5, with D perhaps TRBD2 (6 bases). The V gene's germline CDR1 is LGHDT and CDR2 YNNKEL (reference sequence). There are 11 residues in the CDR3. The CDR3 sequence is CASSHAGWMNF. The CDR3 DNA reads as TGTGCCAGCAGCCACGCGGGGTGGATGAACTTC.

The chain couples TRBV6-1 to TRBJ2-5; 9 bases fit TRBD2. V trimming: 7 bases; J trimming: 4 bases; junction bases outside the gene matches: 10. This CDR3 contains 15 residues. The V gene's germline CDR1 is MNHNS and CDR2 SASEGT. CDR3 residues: CASTNSGRYRETQYF. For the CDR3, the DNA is TGTGCCAGCACCAATAGCGGGAGATATAGAGAGACCCAGTACTTC.

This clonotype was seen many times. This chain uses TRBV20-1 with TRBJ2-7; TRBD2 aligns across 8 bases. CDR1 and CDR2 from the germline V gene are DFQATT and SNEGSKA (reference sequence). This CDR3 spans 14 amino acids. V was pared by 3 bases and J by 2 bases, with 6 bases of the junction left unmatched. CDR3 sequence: CSASTTSGTYEQYF. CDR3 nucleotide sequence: TGCAGTGCTAGTACTACTAGCGGAACCTACGAGCAGTACTTC.

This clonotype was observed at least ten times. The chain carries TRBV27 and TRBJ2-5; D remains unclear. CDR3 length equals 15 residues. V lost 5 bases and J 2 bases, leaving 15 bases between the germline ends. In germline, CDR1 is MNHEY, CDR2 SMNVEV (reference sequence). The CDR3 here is CASSPFGSPQETQYF. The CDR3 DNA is TGTGCCAGCAGTCCCTTCGGATCTCCACAAGAGACCCAGTACTTC.

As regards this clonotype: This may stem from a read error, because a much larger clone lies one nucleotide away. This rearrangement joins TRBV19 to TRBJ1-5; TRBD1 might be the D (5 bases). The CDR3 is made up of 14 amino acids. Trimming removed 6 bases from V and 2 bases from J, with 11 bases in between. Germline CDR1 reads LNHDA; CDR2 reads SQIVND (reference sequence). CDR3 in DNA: TGTGCCAGTAGCGGACAAAATGGCAATCAGCCCCAGCATTTT. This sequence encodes CASSGQNGNQPQHF.

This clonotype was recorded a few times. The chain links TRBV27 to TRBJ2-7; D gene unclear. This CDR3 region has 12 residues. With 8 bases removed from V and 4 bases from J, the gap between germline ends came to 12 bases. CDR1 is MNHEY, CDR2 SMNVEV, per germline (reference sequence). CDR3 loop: CASGTNTYEQYF. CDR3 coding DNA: TGTGCCAGCGGAACTAACACTTACGAGCAGTACTTC.

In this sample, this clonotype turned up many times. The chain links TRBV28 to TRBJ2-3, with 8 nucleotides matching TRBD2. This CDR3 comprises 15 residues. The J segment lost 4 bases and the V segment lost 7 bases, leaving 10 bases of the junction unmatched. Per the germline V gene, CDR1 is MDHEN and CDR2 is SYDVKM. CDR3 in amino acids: CASTGLGFSSDTQYF. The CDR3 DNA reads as TGTGCCAGCACGGGACTAGGGTTTTCATCAGATACGCAGTATTTT.

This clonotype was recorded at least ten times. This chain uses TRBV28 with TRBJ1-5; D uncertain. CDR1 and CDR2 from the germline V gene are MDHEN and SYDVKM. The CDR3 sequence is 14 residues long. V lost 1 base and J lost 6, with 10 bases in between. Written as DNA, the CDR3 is TGTGCCAGCAGTTTATCAACACCGGGTCAGCCCCAGCATTTT. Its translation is CASSLSTPGQPQHF.

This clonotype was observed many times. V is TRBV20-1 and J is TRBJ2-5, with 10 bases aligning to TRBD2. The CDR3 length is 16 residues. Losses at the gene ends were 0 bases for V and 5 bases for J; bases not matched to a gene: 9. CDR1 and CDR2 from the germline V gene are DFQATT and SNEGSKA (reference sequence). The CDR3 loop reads CSARDLLAGDGETQYF. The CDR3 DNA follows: TGCAGTGCTAGAGATTTGCTAGCGGGAGATGGGGAGACCCAGTACTTC.

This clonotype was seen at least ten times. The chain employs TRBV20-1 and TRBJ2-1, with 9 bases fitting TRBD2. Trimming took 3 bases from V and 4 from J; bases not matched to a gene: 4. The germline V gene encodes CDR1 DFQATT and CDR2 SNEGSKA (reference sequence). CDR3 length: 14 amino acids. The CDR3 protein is CSARLAGRYNEQFF. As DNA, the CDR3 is TGCAGTGCTAGGCTAGCGGGACGATACAATGAGCAGTTCTTC.

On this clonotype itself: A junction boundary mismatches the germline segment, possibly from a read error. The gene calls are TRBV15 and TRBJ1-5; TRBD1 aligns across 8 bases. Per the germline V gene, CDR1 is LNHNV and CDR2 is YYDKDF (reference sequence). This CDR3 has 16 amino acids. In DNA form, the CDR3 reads TGTGTCACCAGCAGACCCGACAGGGGCCCCAATCAGCCCCAGCATTTT. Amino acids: CVTSRPDRGPNQPQHF.

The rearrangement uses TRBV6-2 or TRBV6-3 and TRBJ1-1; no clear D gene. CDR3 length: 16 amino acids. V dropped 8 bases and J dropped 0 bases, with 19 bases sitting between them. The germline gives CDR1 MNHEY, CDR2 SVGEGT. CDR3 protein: CASPKEGKPLNTEAFF. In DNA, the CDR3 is TGTGCCAGCCCCAAGGAGGGAAAGCCTCTGAACACTGAAGCTTTCTTT.

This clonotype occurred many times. CDR3 sequence (DNA): TGTGCCAGCAGCCAGGGGGGATCCGACAATGAGCAGTTCTTC. It translates to CASSQGGSDNEQFF. The J gene is TRBJ2-1, the V gene TRBV7-9; D possibly corresponds to TRBD1 (7 bases). The CDR3 runs 14 residues. Germline values: CDR1 SEHNR, CDR2 FQNEAQ (reference sequence). The V and J ends lost 5 bases and 5 bases respectively, with 13 bases between them.

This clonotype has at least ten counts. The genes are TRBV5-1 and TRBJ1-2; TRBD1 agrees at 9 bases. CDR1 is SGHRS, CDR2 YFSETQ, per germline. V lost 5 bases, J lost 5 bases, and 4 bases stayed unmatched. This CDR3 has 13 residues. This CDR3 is CASRQDRGYGYTF. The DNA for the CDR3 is TGCGCCAGCAGACAGGACAGGGGTTATGGCTACACCTTC.